This paragraph covers one T cell receptor (beta chain) sequence. TCRdb independently ran MiXCR on the 5' RACE reads; one entry per CDR3 protein. The table includes 100,000 to 120,000 distinct CDR3 sequences, 10% to 13% detected once. The sample comes from a study of spatial heterogeneity in lung cancer. The CDR3 extends over 15 amino acids. Germline CDR1 is SGHRS and CDR2 is YFSETQ. J gave up 3 bases and V 2 bases, and 6 bases lay outside the gene matches. Time point of the sample: blood at routine non-recurrence follow-up after resection. V and J are TRBV5-1 and TRBJ1-1, with 8 bases that match TRBD1. Here the sequenced sample was PBMCs, taken at follow-up. This receptor was identified in a female donor with early-stage non-small cell lung cancer. The CDR3 region is CASSFRTGIYTEAFF. The DNA for the CDR3 is TGCGCCAGCAGCTTCCGGACAGGGATCTACACTGAAGCTTTCTTT. The variable domain in full, with the rest retrieved from reference TRBV5-1 and TRBJ1-1, is KAGVTQTPRYLIKTRGQQVTLSCSPISGHRSVSWYQQTPGQGLQFLFEYFSETQRNKGNFPGRFSGRQFSNSRSEMNVSTLELGDSALYLCASSFRTGIYTEAFFGQGTRLTVV.